These 17 T cell receptor beta chains came from one sample sequenced in a study of blood T cell repertoires in COVID-19. TCRdb keeps only in-frame clones here, not all; method: immunoSEQ multiplex PCR. The sample contains fewer than 350,000 clones, over 80% of which appear only once. The sample comprised peripheral blood. These receptors were obtained from a woman in her forties or fifties with active or convalescent COVID-19.

This clone was picked up a small number of times. The V and J genes are TRBV7-9 and TRBJ2-7, with 8 bases matching TRBD2. Looked up from germline, CDR1 is SEHNR and CDR2 is FQNEAQ (reference sequence). CDR3 length equals 14 residues. The V gene end was trimmed by 5 bases and the J gene end by 4 bases; junction bases not matched to a gene: 7. CDR3 in amino acids: CASSRGGTRYEQYF. The DNA of the CDR3 is TGTGCCAGCAGCCGGGGGGGCACGAGGTACGAGCAGTACTTC.

This clone has just a few counts. The CDR3 DNA reads as TGTGCCAGCAGGGTAACAGGGGGCGCGGAGACCCAGTACTTC. It codes for CASRVTGGAETQYF. The chain links TRBV27 to TRBJ2-5; 9 nucleotides align to TRBD1. V gave up 6 bases and J gave up 5 bases; unmatched junction bases: 7. The CDR3 is 14 residues long. In germline, CDR1 is MNHEY, CDR2 SMNVEV (reference sequence).

The chain has TRBV7-9 and TRBJ1-4; TRBD1 aligns across 7 bases. CDR1 is SEHNR, CDR2 FQNEAQ, per germline (reference sequence). The CDR3 is 15 residues long. V shed 6 bases and J 5 bases; nucleotides not matched to a gene: 9. CDR3 loop: CASSPDRALNEKLFF. For the CDR3, the DNA is TGTGCCAGCAGTCCTGACAGGGCCTTGAATGAAAAACTGTTTTTT.

V is TRBV2 and J is TRBJ1-5; TRBD1 matches at 12 bases. This CDR3 comprises 15 residues. V dropped 6 bases and J dropped 6; count of bases not matched to a gene: 6. Germline V gives CDR1 SNHLY, CDR2 FYNNEI. The CDR3, as DNA: TGTGCCAGCAGAGCCGGGACAGGGGGCGGTCAGCCCCAGCATTTT. Its protein product is CASRAGTGGGQPQHF.

This sequence joins TRBV19 and TRBJ2-2, with 10 bases aligning to TRBD2. The J segment lost 4 bases and the V segment lost 5 bases, leaving 4 bases of the junction unmatched. CDR1 and CDR2 (germline): LNHDA, SQIVND (reference sequence). The CDR3 totals 15 residues. CDR3 nucleotides: TGTGCCAGTAGTCCCCGGACTAGCGGCACCGGGGAGCTGTTTTTT. Translating gives CASSPRTSGTGELFF.

The V gene is TRBV30, the J gene TRBJ1-5, with TRBD1 matching over 11 bases. Trimming took 5 bases from V and 3 from J; bases not matched to a gene: 0. From germline, CDR1 is GTSNPN and CDR2 SVGIG (reference sequence). This CDR3 has 13 amino acids. Here the CDR3 reads CAWGQGANQPQHF. The DNA for the CDR3 is TGTGCCTGGGGACAGGGGGCCAATCAGCCCCAGCATTTT.

In DNA form, the CDR3 reads TGTGCCAGGCCCCGGGGGGATCAGCCCCAGCATTTT. Amino acids: CARPRGDQPQHF. The rearrangement joins TRBV19 to TRBJ1-5; weak D call: TRBD1 (5 bases). Germline V gene data show CDR1 as LNHDA and CDR2 as SQIVND (reference sequence). The CDR3 loop spans 12 amino acids. Trimming took 9 bases from V and 5 from J, leaving 11 bases between them.

This chain joins TRBV18 and TRBJ2-7; 11 nucleotides align to TRBD1. Germline CDR1 and CDR2: KGHSH and LQKENI. This CDR3 spans 14 amino acids. Trimming took 4 bases from V and 2 from J; bases not matched to a gene: 1. The CDR3 region is CASSRDRGTYEQYF. The DNA of the CDR3 is TGTGCCAGCTCACGGGACAGGGGGACCTACGAGCAGTACTTC.

The chain is built from TRBV5-8 and TRBJ2-7; TRBD1 matches 9 bases. With 0 bases clipped from V and 4 bases from J, the junction kept 8 bases outside the gene matches. The CDR3 loop spans 16 amino acids. CDR1 is SGHTS, CDR2 YDEGEE, per germline. The CDR3 nucleotides are TGTGCCAGCAGCTTGGTTAGGGGGACAGGGAAATACGAGCAGTACTTC. Translation: CASSLVRGTGKYEQYF.

This clone was seen only a few times. The J gene is TRBJ1-5, the V gene TRBV19, with D unclear. From germline, CDR1 is LNHDA and CDR2 SQIVND (reference sequence). The CDR3 runs 14 residues. The V end was cut by 6 bases, the J end by 5 bases, with 14 bases between. CDR3 nucleotides: TGTGCCAGTAGCGTTGCGGGGAACCATCAGCCCCAGCATTTT. Translating gives CASSVAGNHQPQHF. The whole variable domain, remainder taken from reference TRBV19 and TRBJ1-5, is DGGITQSPKYLFRKEGQNVTLSCEQNLNHDAMYWYRQDPGQGLRLIYYSQIVNDFQKGDIAEGYSVSREKKESFPLTVTSAQKNPTAFYLCASSVAGNHQPQHFGDGTRLSIL.

V usage is TRBV28 and J usage is TRBJ1-2; D not resolved. Germline V gene sequence: CDR1 MDHEN, CDR2 SYDVKM. The length of the CDR3 is 14 residues. Deletions cut 7 bases from V and 0 bases from J, with 12 bases between. The CDR3 DNA follows: TGTGCCAGCAATGTTGGTCGGGCTAACTATGGCTACACCTTC. It codes for CASNVGRANYGYTF.

This chain connects TRBV28 to TRBJ1-1; maybe TRBD1 (6 bases). The CDR3 is made up of 14 amino acids. CDR1 and CDR2 from the germline V gene are MDHEN and SYDVKM. V shed 6 bases and J shed 11 bases, with 22 bases lying between them. The DNA of the CDR3 is TGTGCCAGCAGGAAACCCTCACAGGGTTTTAGGGCTTTCTTT. Protein product: CASRKPSQGFRAFF.

The chain couples TRBV5-1 to TRBJ1-1; TRBD1 matches 9 bases. The CDR3 consists of 15 residues. Trimming removed 4 bases from V and 0 bases from J; junction bases left unmatched: 4. The germline V gene encodes CDR1 SGHRS and CDR2 YFSETQ. CDR3 amino acids: CASSGTGSVNTEAFF. The CDR3 coding sequence is TGCGCCAGCAGCGGGACAGGGAGTGTGAACACTGAAGCTTTCTTT. Based on the CDR3 plus reference TRBV5-1 and TRBJ1-1, the full variable domain is KAGVTQTPRYLIKTRGQQVTLSCSPISGHRSVSWYQQTPGQGLQFLFEYFSETQRNKGNFPGRFSGRQFSNSRSEMNVSTLELGDSALYLCASSGTGSVNTEAFFGQGTRLTVV.

The CDR3 nucleotides are TGTGCCAGCAGCCGGGACAGGGCCCACTCCTATAATTCACCCCTCCACTTT. Encoded protein: CASSRDRAHSYNSPLHF. The chain carries TRBV5-4 and TRBJ1-6; the match to TRBD1 covers 9 bases. Germline CDR1 SGHNT, CDR2 YYREEE (reference sequence). The CDR3 is made up of 17 amino acids. V lost 4 bases to trimming and J lost 0 bases; unmatched junction nucleotides: 5.

The rearrangement uses TRBV12-3 or TRBV12-4 and TRBJ2-5; D perhaps matches TRBD2 (6 bases). The CDR3 is 13 amino acids. Trimming pared 4 bases from V and 1 base from J, leaving 7 bases between. The CDR3 loop reads CASSWRGQETQYF. CDR3 DNA sequence: TGTGCCAGCAGTTGGAGGGGCCAAGAGACCCAGTACTTC.

This chain uses TRBV2 with TRBJ2-7; 7 bases match TRBD1. V was clipped by 6 bases and J by 0 bases; unmatched bases: 8. Germline CDR1 is SNHLY and CDR2 is FYNNEI. This CDR3 comprises 15 residues. The CDR3 nucleotides are TGTGCCAGCAGCGTGGGGACAGCGTTCTCCTACGAGCAGTACTTC. It encodes CASSVGTAFSYEQYF.

The genes are TRBV21-1 and TRBJ1-2; no check of the table's D call, TRBD1, against the DNA was made. TRBV21-1 is reported as a pseudogene. CDR3 size: 15 residues. CDR3 sequence reads: CASSLPGTEVYGYTF. The CDR3 DNA reads TGTGCCAGCAGCCTCCCAGGGACAGAGGTCTATGGCTACACCTTC.